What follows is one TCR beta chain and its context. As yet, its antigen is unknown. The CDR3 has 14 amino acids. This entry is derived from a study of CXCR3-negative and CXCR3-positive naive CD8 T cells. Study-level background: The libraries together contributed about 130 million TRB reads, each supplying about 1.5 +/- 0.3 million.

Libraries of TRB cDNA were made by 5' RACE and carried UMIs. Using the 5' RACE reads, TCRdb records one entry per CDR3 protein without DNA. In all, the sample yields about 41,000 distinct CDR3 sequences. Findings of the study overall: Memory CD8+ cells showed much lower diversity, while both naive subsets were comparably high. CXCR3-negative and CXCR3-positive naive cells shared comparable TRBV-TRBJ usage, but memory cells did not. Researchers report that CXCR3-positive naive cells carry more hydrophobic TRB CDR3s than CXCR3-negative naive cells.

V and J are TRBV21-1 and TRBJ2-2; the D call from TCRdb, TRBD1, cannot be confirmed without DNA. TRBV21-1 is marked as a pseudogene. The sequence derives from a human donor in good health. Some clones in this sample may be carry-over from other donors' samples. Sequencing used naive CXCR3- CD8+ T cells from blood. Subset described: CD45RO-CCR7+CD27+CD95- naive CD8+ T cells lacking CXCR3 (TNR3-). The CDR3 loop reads CASSKDPGAGELFF.